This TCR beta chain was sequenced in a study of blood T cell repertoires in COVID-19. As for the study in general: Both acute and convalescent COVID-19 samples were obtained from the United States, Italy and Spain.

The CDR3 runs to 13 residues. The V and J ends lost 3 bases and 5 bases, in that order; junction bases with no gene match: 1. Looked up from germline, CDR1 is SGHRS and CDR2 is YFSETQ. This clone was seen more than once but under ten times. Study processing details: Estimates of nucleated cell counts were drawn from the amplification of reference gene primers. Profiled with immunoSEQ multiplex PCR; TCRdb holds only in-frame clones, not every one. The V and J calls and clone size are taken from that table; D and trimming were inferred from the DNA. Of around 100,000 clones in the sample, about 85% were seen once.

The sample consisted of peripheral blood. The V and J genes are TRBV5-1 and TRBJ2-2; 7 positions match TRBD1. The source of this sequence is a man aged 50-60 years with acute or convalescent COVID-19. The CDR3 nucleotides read TGCGCCAGCAGCTGGGGACAGACCGGGGAGCTGTTTTTT. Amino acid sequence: CASSWGQTGELFF.